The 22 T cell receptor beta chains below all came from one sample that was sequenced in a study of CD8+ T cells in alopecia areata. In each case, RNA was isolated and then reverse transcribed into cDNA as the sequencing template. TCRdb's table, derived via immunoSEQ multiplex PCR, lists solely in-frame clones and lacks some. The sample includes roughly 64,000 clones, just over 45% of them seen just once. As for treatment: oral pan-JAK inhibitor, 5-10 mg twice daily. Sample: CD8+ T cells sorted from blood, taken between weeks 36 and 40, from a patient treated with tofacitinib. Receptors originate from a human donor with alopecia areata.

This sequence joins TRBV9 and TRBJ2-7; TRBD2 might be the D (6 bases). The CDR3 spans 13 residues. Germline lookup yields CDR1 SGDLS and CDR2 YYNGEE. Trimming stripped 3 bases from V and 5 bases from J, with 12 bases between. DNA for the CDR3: TGTGCCAGCAGCGCCTACCCTAGCGACGAGCAGTACTTC. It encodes CASSAYPSDEQYF.

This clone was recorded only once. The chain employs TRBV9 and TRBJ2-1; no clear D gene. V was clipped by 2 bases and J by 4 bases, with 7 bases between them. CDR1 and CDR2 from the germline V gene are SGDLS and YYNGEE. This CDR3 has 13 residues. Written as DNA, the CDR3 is TGTGCCAGCAGCGTGGCTGGGTACAATGAGCAGTTCTTC. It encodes CASSVAGYNEQFF.

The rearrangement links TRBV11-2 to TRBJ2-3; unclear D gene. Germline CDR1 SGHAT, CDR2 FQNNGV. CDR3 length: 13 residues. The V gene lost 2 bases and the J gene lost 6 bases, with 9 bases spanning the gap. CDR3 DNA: TGTGCCAGCAGCTTAATCACCATGGATACGCAGTATTTT. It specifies CASSLITMDTQYF.

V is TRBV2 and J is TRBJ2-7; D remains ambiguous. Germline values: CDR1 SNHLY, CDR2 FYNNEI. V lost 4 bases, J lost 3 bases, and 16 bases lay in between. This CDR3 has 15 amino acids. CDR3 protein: CASSAQVRYNYEQYF. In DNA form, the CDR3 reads TGTGCCAGCAGTGCTCAGGTGAGGTACAACTACGAGCAGTACTTC.

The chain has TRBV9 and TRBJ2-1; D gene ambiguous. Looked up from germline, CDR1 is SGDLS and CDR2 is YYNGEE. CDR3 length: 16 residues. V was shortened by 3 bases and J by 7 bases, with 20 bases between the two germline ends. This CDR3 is CASSADHRVPPNEQFF. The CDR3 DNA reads TGTGCCAGCAGCGCGGACCATCGGGTTCCTCCGAATGAGCAGTTCTTC.

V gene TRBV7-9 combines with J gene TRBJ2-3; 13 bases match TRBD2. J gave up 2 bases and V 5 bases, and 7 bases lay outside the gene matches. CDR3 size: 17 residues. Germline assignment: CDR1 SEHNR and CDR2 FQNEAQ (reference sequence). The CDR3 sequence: CASSRGTSGTHTDTQYF. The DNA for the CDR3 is TGTGCCAGCAGCCGCGGGACTAGCGGGACTCACACAGATACGCAGTATTTT.

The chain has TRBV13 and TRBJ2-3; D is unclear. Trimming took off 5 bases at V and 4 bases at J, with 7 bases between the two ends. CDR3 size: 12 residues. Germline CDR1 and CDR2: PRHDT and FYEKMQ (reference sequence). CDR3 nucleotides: TGTGCCAGCAGCCCCTCGGCAGATACGCAGTATTTT. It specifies CASSPSADTQYF.

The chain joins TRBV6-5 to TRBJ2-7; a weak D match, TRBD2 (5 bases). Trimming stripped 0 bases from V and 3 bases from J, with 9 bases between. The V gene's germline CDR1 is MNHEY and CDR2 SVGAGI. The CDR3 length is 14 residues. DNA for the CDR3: TGTGCCAGCAGTTACTCTTCGGGATTCTACGAGCAGTACTTC. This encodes CASSYSSGFYEQYF.

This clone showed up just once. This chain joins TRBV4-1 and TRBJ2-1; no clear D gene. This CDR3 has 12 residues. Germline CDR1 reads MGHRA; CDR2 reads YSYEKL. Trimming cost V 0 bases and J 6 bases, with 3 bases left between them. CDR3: CASSQDSNEQFF. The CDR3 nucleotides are TGCGCCAGCAGCCAAGATTCCAATGAGCAGTTCTTC.

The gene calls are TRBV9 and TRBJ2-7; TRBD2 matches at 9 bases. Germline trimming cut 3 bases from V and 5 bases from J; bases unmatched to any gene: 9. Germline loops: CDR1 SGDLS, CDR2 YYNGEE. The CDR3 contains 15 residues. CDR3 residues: CASSASGTSLDEQYF. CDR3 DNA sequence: TGTGCCAGCAGCGCTAGCGGGACCTCACTGGACGAGCAGTACTTC.

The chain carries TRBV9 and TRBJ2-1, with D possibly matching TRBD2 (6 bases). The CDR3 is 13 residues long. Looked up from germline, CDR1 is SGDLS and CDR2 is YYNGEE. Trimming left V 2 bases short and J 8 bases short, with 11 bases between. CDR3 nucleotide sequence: TGTGCCAGCAGCGTTGGGGGGAGCGATGAGCAGTTCTTC. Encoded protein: CASSVGGSDEQFF.

The CDR3: CASSLWDRPIGNTIYF. CDR3 bases: TGTGCCAGCAGCCTGTGGGACAGACCCATTGGAAACACCATATATTTT. The rearrangement uses TRBV5-4 and TRBJ1-3; 7 bases line up with TRBD1. The junction had 10 bases not matched to a gene; V was cut back by 4 bases and J by 3 bases. Germline assignment: CDR1 SGHNT and CDR2 YYREEE (reference sequence). CDR3 length: 16 residues.

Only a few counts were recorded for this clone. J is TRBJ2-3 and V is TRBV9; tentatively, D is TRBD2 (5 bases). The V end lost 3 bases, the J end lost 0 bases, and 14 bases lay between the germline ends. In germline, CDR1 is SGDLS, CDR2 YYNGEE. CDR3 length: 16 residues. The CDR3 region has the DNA TGTGCCAGCAGCGCCACTAGTTCCACTAGCACAGATACGCAGTATTTT. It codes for CASSATSSTSTDTQYF.

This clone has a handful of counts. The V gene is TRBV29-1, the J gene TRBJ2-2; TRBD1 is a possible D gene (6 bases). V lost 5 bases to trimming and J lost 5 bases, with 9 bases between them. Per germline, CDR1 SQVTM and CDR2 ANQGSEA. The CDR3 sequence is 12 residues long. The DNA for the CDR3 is TGCAGCGTTACGCAGGGGACCGGGGAGCTGTTTTTT. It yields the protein CSVTQGTGELFF.

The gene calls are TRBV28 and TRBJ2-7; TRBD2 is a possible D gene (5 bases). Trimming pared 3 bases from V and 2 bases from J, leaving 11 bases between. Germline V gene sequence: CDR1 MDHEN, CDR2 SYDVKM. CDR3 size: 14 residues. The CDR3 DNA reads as TGTGCCAGCAGTTTTGCCAGCGGACCCTACGAGCAGTACTTC. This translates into CASSFASGPYEQYF.

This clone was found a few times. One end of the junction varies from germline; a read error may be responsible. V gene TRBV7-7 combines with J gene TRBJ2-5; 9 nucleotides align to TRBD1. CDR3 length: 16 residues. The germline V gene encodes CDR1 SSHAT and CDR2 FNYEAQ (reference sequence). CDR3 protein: CASSLTPRQGGETQYF. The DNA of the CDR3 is TGTGCTAGCAGCTTAACTCCCCGACAGGGGGGGGAGACCCAGTACTTC.

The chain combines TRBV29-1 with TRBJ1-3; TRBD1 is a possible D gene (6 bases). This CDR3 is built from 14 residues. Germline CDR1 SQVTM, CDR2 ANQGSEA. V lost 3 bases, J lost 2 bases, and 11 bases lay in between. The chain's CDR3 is CSVEARQAGNTIYF. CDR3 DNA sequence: TGCAGCGTTGAGGCAAGACAGGCTGGAAACACCATATATTTT.

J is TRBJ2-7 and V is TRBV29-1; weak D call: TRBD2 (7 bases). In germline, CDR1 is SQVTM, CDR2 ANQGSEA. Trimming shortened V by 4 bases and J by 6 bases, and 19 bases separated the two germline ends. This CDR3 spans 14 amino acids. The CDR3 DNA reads TGCAGCGTTGGGGGGAGGGGGACCGGATCCGAGCAGTACTTC. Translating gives CSVGGRGTGSEQYF.

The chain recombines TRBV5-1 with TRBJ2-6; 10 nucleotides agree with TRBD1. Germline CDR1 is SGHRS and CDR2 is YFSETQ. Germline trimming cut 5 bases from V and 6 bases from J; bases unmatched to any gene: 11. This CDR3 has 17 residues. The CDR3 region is CASRRDRGASVANVLTF. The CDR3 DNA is TGCGCCAGCAGAAGGGACAGGGGAGCGTCGGTGGCCAACGTCCTGACTTTC.

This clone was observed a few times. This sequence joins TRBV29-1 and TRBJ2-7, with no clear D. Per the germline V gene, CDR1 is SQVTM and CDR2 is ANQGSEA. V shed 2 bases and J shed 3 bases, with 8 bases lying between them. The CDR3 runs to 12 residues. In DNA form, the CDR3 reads TGCAGCGTTGAAATGGGCAGCTACGAGCAGTACTTC. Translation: CSVEMGSYEQYF.

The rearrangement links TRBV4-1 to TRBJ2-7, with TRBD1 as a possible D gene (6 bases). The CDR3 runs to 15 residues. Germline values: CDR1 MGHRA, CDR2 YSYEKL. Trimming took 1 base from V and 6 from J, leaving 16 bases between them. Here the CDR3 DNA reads TGCGCCAGCAGCCAAGGATACAGGGCCCTAGGCGAGCAGTACTTC. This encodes CASSQGYRALGEQYF.

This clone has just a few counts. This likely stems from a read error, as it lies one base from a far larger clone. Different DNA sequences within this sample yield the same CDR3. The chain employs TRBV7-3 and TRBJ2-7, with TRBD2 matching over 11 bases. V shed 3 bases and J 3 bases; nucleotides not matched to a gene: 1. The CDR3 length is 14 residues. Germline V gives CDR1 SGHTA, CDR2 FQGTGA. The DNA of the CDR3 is TGTGCCAGCAGCTTGACTAGCGGGAACTACGAGCAGTACTTC. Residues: CASSLTSGNYEQYF. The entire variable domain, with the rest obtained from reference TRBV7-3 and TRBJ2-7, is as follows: GAGVSQTPSNKVTEKGKYVELRCDPISGHTALYWYRQSLGQGPEFLIYFQGTGAADDSGLPNDRFFAVRPEGSVSTLKIQRTERGDSAVYLCASSLTSGNYEQYFGPGTRLTVT.